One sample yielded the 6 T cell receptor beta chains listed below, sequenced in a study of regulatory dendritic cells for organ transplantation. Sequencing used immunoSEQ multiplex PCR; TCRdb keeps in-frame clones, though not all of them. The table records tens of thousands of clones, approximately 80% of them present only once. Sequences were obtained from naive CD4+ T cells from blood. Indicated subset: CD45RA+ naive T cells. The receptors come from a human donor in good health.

In DNA form, the CDR3 reads TGTGCCAGCAGCTTAGAGGGGGCGATCTATGGCTACACCTTC. Its translation: CASSLEGAIYGYTF. The V and J genes are TRBV7-2 and TRBJ1-2, with 7 bases aligning to TRBD1. J lost 4 bases, V lost 1 base, and 3 bases had no gene match. This CDR3 contains 14 residues. The V gene's germline CDR1 is SGHTA and CDR2 FQGNSA.

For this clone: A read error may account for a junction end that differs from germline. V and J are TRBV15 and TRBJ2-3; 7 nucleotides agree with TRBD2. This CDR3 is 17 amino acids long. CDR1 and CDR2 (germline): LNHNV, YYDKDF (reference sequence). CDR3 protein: CATGRDPPGGGTDTQYF. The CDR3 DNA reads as TGTGCCACCGGCAGAGACCCCCCGGGGGGAGGCACAGATACGCAGTATTTT.

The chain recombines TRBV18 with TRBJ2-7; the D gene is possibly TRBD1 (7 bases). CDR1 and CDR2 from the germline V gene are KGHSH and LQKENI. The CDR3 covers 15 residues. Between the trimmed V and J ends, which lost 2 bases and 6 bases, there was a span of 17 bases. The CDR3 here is CASSPSETGRSEQYF. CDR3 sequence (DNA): TGTGCCAGCTCACCATCCGAGACAGGGAGGTCCGAGCAGTACTTC.

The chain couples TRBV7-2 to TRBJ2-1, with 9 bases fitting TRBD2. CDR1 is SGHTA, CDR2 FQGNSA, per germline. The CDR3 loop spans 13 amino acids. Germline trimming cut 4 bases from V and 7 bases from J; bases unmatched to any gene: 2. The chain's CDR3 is CASSWSGGNEQFF. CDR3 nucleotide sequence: TGTGCCAGCAGCTGGAGCGGGGGGAATGAGCAGTTCTTC.

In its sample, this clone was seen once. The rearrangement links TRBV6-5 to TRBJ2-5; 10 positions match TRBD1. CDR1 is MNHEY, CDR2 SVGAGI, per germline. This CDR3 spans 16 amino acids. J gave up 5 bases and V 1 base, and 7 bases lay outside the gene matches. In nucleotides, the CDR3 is TGTGCCAGCAGTTACTTCTCGGGACAGGGGTTGGAGACCCAGTACTTC. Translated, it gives CASSYFSGQGLETQYF.

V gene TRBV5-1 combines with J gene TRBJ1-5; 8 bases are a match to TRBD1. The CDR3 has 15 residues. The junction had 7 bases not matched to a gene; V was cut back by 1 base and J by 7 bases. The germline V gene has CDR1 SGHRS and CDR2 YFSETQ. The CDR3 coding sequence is TGCGCCAGCAGCTTGACCGGACAGGGCCGACAGCCCCAGCATTTT. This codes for CASSLTGQGRQPQHF.